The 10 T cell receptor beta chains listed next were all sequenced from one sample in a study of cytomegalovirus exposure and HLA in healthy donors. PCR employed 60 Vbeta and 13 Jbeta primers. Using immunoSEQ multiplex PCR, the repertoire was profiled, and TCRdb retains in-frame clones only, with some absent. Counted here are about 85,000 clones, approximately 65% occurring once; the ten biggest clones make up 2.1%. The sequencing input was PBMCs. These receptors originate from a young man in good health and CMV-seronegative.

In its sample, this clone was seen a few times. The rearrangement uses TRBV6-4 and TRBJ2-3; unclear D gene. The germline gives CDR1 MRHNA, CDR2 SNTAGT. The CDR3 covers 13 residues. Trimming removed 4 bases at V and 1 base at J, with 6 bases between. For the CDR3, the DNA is TGTGCCAGCAGTGCGGCGGGCACAGATACGCAGTATTTT. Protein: CASSAAGTDTQYF.

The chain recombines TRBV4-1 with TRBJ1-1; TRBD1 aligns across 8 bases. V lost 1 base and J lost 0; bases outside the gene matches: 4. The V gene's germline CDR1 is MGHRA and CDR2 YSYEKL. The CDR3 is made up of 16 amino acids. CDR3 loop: CASSQVGQGMNTEAFF. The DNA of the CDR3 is TGCGCCAGCAGCCAAGTCGGACAGGGAATGAACACTGAAGCTTTCTTT.

CDR3 nucleotide sequence: TGTGCCAGCAGCCAAGATCGGAGGGGGCTGCAGTACTTC. It yields the protein CASSQDRRGLQYF. The chain joins TRBV14 to TRBJ2-7, with D perhaps TRBD1 (7 bases). Germline V gene data show CDR1 as SGHDN and CDR2 as FVKESK. Trimming took off 0 bases at V and 9 bases at J, with 12 bases between the two ends. CDR3 length equals 13 residues.

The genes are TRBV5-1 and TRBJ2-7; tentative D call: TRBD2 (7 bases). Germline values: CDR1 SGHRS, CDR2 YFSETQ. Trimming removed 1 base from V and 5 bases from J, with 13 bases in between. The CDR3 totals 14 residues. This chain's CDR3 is CASSLNGGPNEQYF. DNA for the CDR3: TGCGCCAGCAGCTTGAACGGGGGGCCCAACGAGCAGTACTTC.

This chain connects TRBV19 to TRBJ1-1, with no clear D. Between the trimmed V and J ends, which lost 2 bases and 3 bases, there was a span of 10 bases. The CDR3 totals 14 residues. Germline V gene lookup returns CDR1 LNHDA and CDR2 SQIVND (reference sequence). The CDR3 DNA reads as TGTGCCAGTAGTATAACCAGGCGAGACACTGAAGCTTTCTTT. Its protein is CASSITRRDTEAFF.

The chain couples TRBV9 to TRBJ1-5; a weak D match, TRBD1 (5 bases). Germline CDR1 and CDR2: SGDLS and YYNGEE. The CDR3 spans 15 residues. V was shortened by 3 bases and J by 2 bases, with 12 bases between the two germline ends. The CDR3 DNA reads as TGTGCCAGCAGCGACGGGGGAACGGGCAATCAGCCCCAGCATTTT. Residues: CASSDGGTGNQPQHF.

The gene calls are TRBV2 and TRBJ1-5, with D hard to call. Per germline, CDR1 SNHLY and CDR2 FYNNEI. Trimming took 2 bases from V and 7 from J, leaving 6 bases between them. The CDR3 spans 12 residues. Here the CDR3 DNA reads TGTGCCAGCAGTGAATTACGGCAGCCCCAGCATTTT. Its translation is CASSELRQPQHF.

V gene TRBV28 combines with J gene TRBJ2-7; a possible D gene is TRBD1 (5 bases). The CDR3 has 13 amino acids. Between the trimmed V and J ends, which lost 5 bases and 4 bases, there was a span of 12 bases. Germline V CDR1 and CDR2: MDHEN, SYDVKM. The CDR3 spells CASSVQGRYEQYF. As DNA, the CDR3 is TGTGCCAGCAGTGTCCAGGGTCGGTACGAGCAGTACTTC.

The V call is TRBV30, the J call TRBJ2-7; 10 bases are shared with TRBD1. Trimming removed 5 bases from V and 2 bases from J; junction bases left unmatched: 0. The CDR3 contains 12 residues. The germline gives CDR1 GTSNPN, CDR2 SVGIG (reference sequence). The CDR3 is CAWGQGAYEQYF. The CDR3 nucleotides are TGTGCCTGGGGACAGGGGGCCTACGAGCAGTACTTC.

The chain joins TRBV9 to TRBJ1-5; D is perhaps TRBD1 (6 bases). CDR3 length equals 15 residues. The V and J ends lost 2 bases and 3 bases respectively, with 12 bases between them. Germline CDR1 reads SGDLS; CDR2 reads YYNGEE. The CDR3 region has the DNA TGTGCCAGCAGCGTGGCGGGGGGCGCCAATCAGCCCCAGCATTTT. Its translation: CASSVAGGANQPQHF.